These 9 T cell receptor beta chains were all obtained from the same sample, sequenced in a study of blood T cell repertoires in COVID-19. Generated by immunoSEQ multiplex PCR, the TCRdb table keeps only in-frame clones and is missing some. The sample has about 130,000 clones; over 75% are singletons. The sequenced sample consisted of peripheral blood. The receptors shown here come from a woman aged 55-69 years with acute or convalescent COVID-19.

The V call is TRBV5-5, the J call TRBJ1-2, with TRBD1 identical over 8 bases. V lost 3 bases to trimming and J lost 0 bases; unmatched junction nucleotides: 4. CDR3 length: 15 residues. Germline V lookup: CDR1 SGHKS, CDR2 YYEKEE (reference sequence). The CDR3 bases are TGTGCCAGCAGCTGGGGACAGGCTACTAACTATGGCTACACCTTC. Amino acid sequence: CASSWGQATNYGYTF.

The V call is TRBV9, the J call TRBJ1-2, with 9 bases identical to TRBD1. Unmatched junction bases numbered 4, after V lost 0 bases and J lost 4 bases. Germline assignment: CDR1 SGDLS and CDR2 YYNGEE. The CDR3 has 15 amino acids. The CDR3 reads CASSVDMDRGYGYTF. DNA for the CDR3: TGTGCCAGCAGCGTAGATATGGACAGGGGCTATGGCTACACCTTC.

CDR3 DNA: TGTGCCAGTAGTCTCTTCGGGGAAACTGAAGCTTTCTTT. This gives the protein CASSLFGETEAFF. V is TRBV19 and J is TRBJ1-1; no reliable D call. V lost 5 bases to trimming and J lost 5 bases, with 12 bases between them. This CDR3 is built from 13 residues. From germline, CDR1 is LNHDA and CDR2 SQIVND (reference sequence).

The V and J genes are TRBV21-1 and TRBJ2-7; the DNA was not used to check the table's D call, TRBD2. TRBV21-1 is assigned pseudogene status. This CDR3 has 17 residues. The CDR3 sequence is CASSKAASGIATYEQYV. CDR3 nucleotides: TGTGCCAGCAGCAAAGCTGCGAGTGGAATAGCCACCTACGAGCAGTACGTC.

The chain couples TRBV5-1 to TRBJ1-1, with D tentatively TRBD1 (6 bases). The ends were cut back, 1 base at V and 6 bases at J, with 16 bases in the middle. This CDR3 spans 15 amino acids. Germline V gives CDR1 SGHRS, CDR2 YFSETQ. DNA of the CDR3: TGCGCCAGCAGCTTGTCGGTCAGCTCAGGGGCTGAAGCTTTCTTT. Protein product: CASSLSVSSGAEAFF.

J is TRBJ1-2 and V is TRBV10-3; the match to TRBD1 covers 9 bases. The CDR3 has 15 residues. Per the germline V gene, CDR1 is ENHRY and CDR2 is SYGVKD. V lost 5 bases and J lost 2; bases outside the gene matches: 6. The CDR3 DNA reads as TGTGCCATCAGTAGACAGGGGGAACACAACTATGGCTACACCTTC. This encodes CAISRQGEHNYGYTF.

This rearrangement joins TRBV7-3 to TRBJ1-4; possible D gene TRBD1, 5 bases. Germline CDR1 is SGHTA and CDR2 is FQGTGA. Trimming took off 0 bases at V and 5 bases at J, with 10 bases between the two ends. This CDR3 comprises 15 residues. DNA of the CDR3: TGTGCCAGCAGCTTAACGGGGCCTCCAAATGAAAAACTGTTTTTT. Its protein is CASSLTGPPNEKLFF. Based on the CDR3 plus reference TRBV7-3 and TRBJ1-4, the full variable domain is GAGVSQTPSNKVTEKGKYVELRCDPISGHTALYWYRQSLGQGPEFLIYFQGTGAADDSGLPNDRFFAVRPEGSVSTLKIQRTERGDSAVYLCASSLTGPPNEKLFFGSGTQLSVL.

The chain couples TRBV29-1 to TRBJ1-4, with D hard to call. This CDR3 region has 11 residues. Germline values: CDR1 SQVTM, CDR2 ANQGSEA. V was cut by 5 bases and J by 8 bases, with 9 bases left in between. CDR3 in DNA: TGCAGCGTTTTTACTGCGGAAAAACTGTTTTTT. Residues: CSVFTAEKLFF.

The chain links TRBV28 to TRBJ2-7, with D maybe TRBD1 (5 bases). V was pared by 2 bases and J by 5 bases, with 16 bases between. The CDR3 sequence is 15 residues long. CDR1 is MDHEN, CDR2 SYDVKM, per germline. DNA of the CDR3: TGTGCCAGCAGTTTAGTCCCGACAGCTCCTAACGAGCAGTACTTC. This gives the protein CASSLVPTAPNEQYF.